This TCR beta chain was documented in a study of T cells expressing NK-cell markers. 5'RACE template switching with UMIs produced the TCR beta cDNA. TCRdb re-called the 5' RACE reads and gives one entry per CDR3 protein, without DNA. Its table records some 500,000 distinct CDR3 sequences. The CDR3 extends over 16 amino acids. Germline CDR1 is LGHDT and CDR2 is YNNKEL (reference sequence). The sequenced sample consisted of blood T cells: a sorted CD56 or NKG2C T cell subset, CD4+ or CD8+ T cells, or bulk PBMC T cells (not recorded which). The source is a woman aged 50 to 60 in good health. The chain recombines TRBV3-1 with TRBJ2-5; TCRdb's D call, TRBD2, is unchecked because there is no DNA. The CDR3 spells CASSARLAGGGETQYF.